Here is one T cell receptor beta chain with its context. This clonotype was observed at least ten times. Its cognate antigen has yet to be identified. The sample holds no much larger clone one base away, and base qualities are not on file. The CDR3 spans 14 residues, from the cysteine through the phenylalanine. The entry retains the CDR3 DNA only, 42 bases that are in frame from base 1. V is pruned by 3 bases and J by 8 bases, leaving 8 bases of the junction without a gene match. CDR1 SGHTA and CDR2 FQGNSA are derived from the germline V gene. The data derive from a study of patients and donors after allogeneic stem cell transplantation (dated by TCRdb to 2020 to 2021). Receptor libraries were prepared by RT-PCR. The instrument was a NextSeq 550. Clones were called with MiXCR by TCRdb after fastp trimmed the public reads at Q25, and only in-frame beta chains were retained. Entries that share a CDR3 protein sequence are merged under the most common genes and DNA. The sample table records roughly 30,000 distinct CDR3 sequences; under 7.5% of these occur just once. The ten largest clones capture about 35% of the sample.

This sequence was found in a human donor who was either an allogeneic HSCT recipient or a stem cell or donor lymphocyte infusion donor (not recorded which). It is not recorded whose cells these are; they may come from a transplant donor. The sequence joins TRBV7-2 to TRBJ1-2; TRBD1 matches 8 bases in the middle. What was sequenced was blood, either unsorted or a sorted T cell fraction (not recorded which). The DNA sequence reads TGTGCCAGCAGCTTTTCTGGACAGGGTTTAGGCTACACCTTC. Translated, it gives CASSFSGQGLGYTF.